This record concerns one T cell receptor (beta chain) sequence. The record originates from a study of shared clonotypes between healthy human individuals. Study as a whole: Donors, aged 18 to 49, were a couple of women and three men. The study used three CD4 naive, three CD4 memory, two CD8 naive and one CD8 memory plate per donor.

Produced via immunoSEQ multiplex PCR; TCRdb's table is partial and in-frame only. The table shows over 2 million clones, with less than 95% occurring only once. The CDR3 runs 16 residues. CDR1 and CDR2 (germline): LNHNV, YYDKDF (reference sequence). Between the trimmed V and J ends, which lost 0 bases and 0 bases, there was a span of 12 bases. The V call is TRBV15, the J call TRBJ2-7; perhaps TRBD2 as D (6 bases). The sequencing input was naive CD4+ T cells from PBMCs. Subset given: CD45RA+ positively selected. The receptor comes from a man younger than 35 in good health. Some clones in this sample may be carry-over from other donors' samples. The CDR3 is CATSRDVGLRSYEQYF. CDR3 coding DNA: TGTGCCACCAGCAGAGATGTGGGACTCCGCTCCTACGAGCAGTACTTC.